Sequencing of this T cell receptor beta chain was carried out in a study of blood T cell repertoires in COVID-19. Study at large: The United States, Italy and Spain supplied acute and convalescent COVID-19 samples.

The length of the CDR3 is 19 residues. CDR1 and CDR2 from the germline V gene are SGHTA and FQGNSA. Trimming at V came to 5 bases and at J to 0 bases, leaving 13 bases not matched to a gene. Study processing details: Amplification of reference gene primers was used by the study to estimate nucleated cell counts. Sequencing was performed with immunoSEQ multiplex PCR; in TCRdb, only in-frame clones are kept and a portion is missing. Clone size and V and J calls were adopted from that table, with D and trimming inferred from the DNA. The data hold roughly 300,000 clones, with less than 90% observed a single time. Everyone who took part was roughly 18 to 95 years old, and they came from about two dozen US areas. Membership in each cohort depended on participant-reported clinical history.

The V gene is TRBV7-2, the J gene TRBJ2-1, with 10 bases matching TRBD1. The sample was PBMCs or T cells enriched from blood (not recorded which). This sequence was found in a woman aged 30 to 39 who had recovered from COVID-19. For the CDR3, the DNA is TGTGCCAGCAGCCTAGTTTGGGACAGGGGCCCTAGCTCCTACAATGAGCAGTTCTTC. Translated, it gives CASSLVWDRGPSSYNEQFF. The full variable domain, completed using reference TRBV7-2 and TRBJ2-1, is GAGVSQSPSNKVTEKGKDVELRCDPISGHTALYWYRQSLGQGLEFLIYFQGNSAPDKSGLPSDRFSAERTGGSVSTLTIQRTQQEDSAVYLCASSLVWDRGPSSYNEQFFGPGTRLTVL.